Following are 2 T cell receptor beta chains from one sample sequenced in a study of technical replicates of blood from a few donors. Measured with immunoSEQ multiplex PCR; TCRdb has only the in-frame clones, and not every one. Of tens of thousands of clones listed, about 92% are singletons. What was sequenced was PBMCs. The receptors originated from a human donor in good health. Some clones in this sample may be carry-over from other donors' samples.

The rearrangement links TRBV7-7 to TRBJ2-3; D not resolved. Germline CDR1 is SSHAT and CDR2 is FNYEAQ (reference sequence). The germline V and J ends were trimmed by 1 base and 0 bases, with 8 bases remaining between them. CDR3 length: 15 residues. CDR3 in amino acids: CASSLGYPSTDTQYF. The DNA of the CDR3 is TGTGCCAGCAGCTTAGGCTACCCTAGCACAGATACGCAGTATTTT.

The V call is TRBV29-1, the J call TRBJ2-7, with D tentatively TRBD1 (5 bases). The germline V gene encodes CDR1 SQVTM and CDR2 ANQGSEA. The CDR3 covers 11 residues. The V end lost 7 bases, the J end lost 2 bases, and 9 bases lay between the germline ends. Written as DNA, the CDR3 is TGCAGCGCTACAGGAACCTACGAGCAGTACTTC. It specifies CSATGTYEQYF.